The 5 T cell receptor beta chains presented below share a single source sample, sequenced in a study of blood T cell repertoires in COVID-19. The repertoire was sequenced with immunoSEQ multiplex PCR; TCRdb's copy has only in-frame clones and lacks some. Of 450,000 to 500,000 clones in the sample, approximately 85% are singletons; the top ten hold approximately 3.2%. Sequenced sample: peripheral blood. The receptor source for this set is a human donor in a cohort sampled during active COVID-19.

The V and J genes are TRBV4-2 and TRBJ2-5, with TRBD2 as a possible D gene (6 bases). With 3 bases removed from V and 5 bases from J, the gap between germline ends came to 7 bases. The CDR3 has 12 residues. Germline V gene sequence: CDR1 LGHNA, CDR2 YNFKEQ. The CDR3 DNA is TGTGCCAGCAGCCAGGAGGGGGAGACCCAGTACTTC. This encodes CASSQEGETQYF.

The gene calls are TRBV19 and TRBJ2-2; D possibly corresponds to TRBD2 (6 bases). CDR3 size: 15 residues. Germline V gene sequence: CDR1 LNHDA, CDR2 SQIVND (reference sequence). V gave up 3 bases and J gave up 4 bases, with 12 bases separating them. This chain's CDR3 is CASSIGGTSTGELFF. CDR3 nucleotides: TGTGCCAGTAGTATTGGAGGGACGAGCACCGGGGAGCTGTTTTTT.

The chain recombines TRBV6-5 with TRBJ2-5; D remains unclear. Trimming pared 2 bases from V and 3 bases from J, leaving 7 bases between. The CDR3 contains 13 residues. Germline values: CDR1 MNHEY, CDR2 SVGAGI. CDR3 coding DNA: TGTGCCAGCAGTTACCGGGTTAAAGAGACCCAGTACTTC. The encoded protein is CASSYRVKETQYF.

As concerns this clone: One end of the junction varies from germline; a read error may be responsible. This sequence joins TRBV13 and TRBJ1-2; TRBD1 aligns across 9 bases. CDR1 is PRHDT and CDR2 is FYEKMQ in the germline V gene (reference sequence). This CDR3 has 17 amino acids. CDR3 sequence reads: CASSLGTGPGAGGGYTF. Written as DNA, the CDR3 is TGTGCCAGCAGCCTAGGGACAGGGCCCGGGGCAGGTGGAGGCTACACCTTC.

This clone turned up a few times. The chain combines TRBV11-2 with TRBJ2-1; tentative D call: TRBD2 (7 bases). Germline CDR1 is SGHAT and CDR2 is FQNNGV. V lost 7 bases, J lost 3 bases, and 13 bases lay in between. CDR3 length: 14 residues. In DNA, the CDR3 is TGTGCCAGCACTGTCGGGGGGCTCTACAATGAGCAGTTCTTC. This translates into CASTVGGLYNEQFF.